These T cell receptor beta chains were read from a single sample in a study of type 1 and type 2 diabetes patients. TCRdb processed the multiplex PCR reads anew with MiXCR; each CDR3 protein has one entry. The sample has more than 250,000 distinct CDR3 sequences, 40% to 50% seen once. The material sequenced was peripheral blood mononuclear cells (PBMCs). These TCRs come from a man aged 18 to 30 with type 2 diabetes. The CDR3 runs from the conserved cysteine through the conserved F or W. A D gene is named only where the DNA matches it firmly. Part of the rows lack a size; the others show once, few, many or a class for expanded clones.

j_call,clone_size,v_call,d_call,cdr3_nt,cdr3_aa
TRBJ2-1,.,TRBV6-2/TRBV6-3,TRBD2,TGTGCCAGCAGCCTCCTTCCATGGACTAGCGGGGTGGGTGAGCAGTTCTTC,CASSLLPWTSGVGEQFF
TRBJ2-6,.,TRBV7-6,.,TGTGCCAGCAGCCTGGTGGCCGTCCTTGCCTCTGGGGCCAACGTCCTGACTTTC,CASSLVAVLASGANVLTF
TRBJ2-7,.,TRBV28,.,TGTGCCAGCACCTCGATGAGGGCCTACGAGCAGTACTTC,CASTSMRAYEQYF
TRBJ2-5,.,TRBV14,TRBD1,TGTGCCAGCAGCCAAGCAGGGGGCGCGGTAAAGACCCAGTACTTC,CASSQAGGAVKTQYF
TRBJ2-7,.,TRBV6-5,.,TGTGCCAGCAGCCCAGGTGTAGTAACCCCCGGCGAGCAGTACTTC,CASSPGVVTPGEQYF
TRBJ1-5,.,TRBV2,TRBD1,TGTGCCAGCAGTGACGCGGACAGGAGTAATCAGCCCCAGCATTTT,CASSDADRSNQPQHF
TRBJ1-1,.,TRBV7-6,.,TGTGCCAGCAGCTTACTCGACAGGGAAGCTTTCTTT,CASSLLDREAFF
TRBJ2-6,.,TRBV7-4,.,TGTGCCAGCAGCTCCCTATTACAGACAGACTCGACTGGGGCCAACGTCCTGACTTTC,CASSSLLQTDSTGANVLTF
TRBJ2-2,.,TRBV5-1,.,TGCGCCAGCAGCTCAACCGGGGCCTCGAACACCGGGGAGCTGTTTTTT,CASSSTGASNTGELFF
TRBJ1-4,.,TRBV10-2,.,TGCGCCAGCAGCACCGGGATACGGATTGAAAAACTGTTTTTT,CASSTGIRIEKLFF
TRBJ2-7,.,TRBV7-2,.,TGTGCCAGCAGCGGCGGGGTCCCCTACGAGCAGTACTTC,CASSGGVPYEQYF
TRBJ1-2,few,TRBV6-1,.,TGTGCCAGCAGTGAACTTGTGGGGGAGCTGGGCTACACCTTC,CASSELVGELGYTF
TRBJ1-5,.,TRBV2,TRBD1,TGTGCCAGCAGTGATCAGGGGGCCGGAGGTCAGCCCCAGCATTTT,CASSDQGAGGQPQHF
TRBJ2-7,few,TRBV7-6,TRBD2,TGTGCCAGCAGCTTTAGTCTAGCGGGAGGGGAGCAGTACTTC,CASSFSLAGGEQYF
TRBJ1-5,few,TRBV7-3,.,TGTGCCAGCAGCCCCCACATACTTGGCAATCAGCCCCAGCATTTT,CASSPHILGNQPQHF
TRBJ1-2,many,TRBV10-3,.,TGTGCCATCGGTAGGGGGTATGGCTACACCTTC,CAIGRGYGYTF
TRBJ2-1,.,TRBV10-1,TRBD2,TGCGCCAGCAGTCCCGTTTTTGAGGGAGGGCTCTACAATGAGCAGTTCTTC,CASSPVFEGGLYNEQFF
TRBJ2-1,.,TRBV7-6,.,TGTGCCAGCAGCTTAATTCCTACAGGTACTCAAGCGACCTCCTCCTACAATGAGCAGTTCTTC,CASSLIPTGTQATSSYNEQFF
TRBJ2-6,once,TRBV19,.,TGTGCCAGCAGCTTACCACGATCCTCTGGGGCCAACGTCCTGACTTTC,CASSLPRSSGANVLTF
TRBJ1-2,once,TRBV7-4,.,TGTGCCAGCAGCCAAGAACTGGCAGGATCTATGGGCGGCTACACCTTC,CASSQELAGSMGGYTF
TRBJ1-2,.,TRBV7-2,.,TGTGCCAGCAGCCTCGGTCTAGCGACTGGCTACACCTTC,CASSLGLATGYTF
TRBJ2-7,.,TRBV4-3,.,TGCGCCAGCAGCCAAGAACAGACCTTCTCCTACGAGCAGTACTTC,CASSQEQTFSYEQYF
TRBJ1-1,.,TRBV6-5,.,TGTGCCAGCATAGGAGTTTTCAGGGCACTGAACACTGAAGCTTTCTTT,CASIGVFRALNTEAFF
TRBJ1-1,.,TRBV27,.,TGTGCCAGCAGTTCCATAGGGCGGGGATTCACTGAAGCTTTCTTT,CASSSIGRGFTEAFF
TRBJ2-7,.,TRBV24-1,.,TGTGCCACCCCTGGGACAACTCAATACGAGCAGTACTTC,CATPGTTQYEQYF
TRBJ1-5,few,TRBV10-3,.,TGTGCCATCAGGGGGAACGTGGATCAGCCCCAGCATTTT,CAIRGNVDQPQHF
TRBJ2-3,few,TRBV7-8,.,TGTGCCAGCAGCTTAGCGGTGGGTACAGATACGCAGTATTTT,CASSLAVGTDTQYF
TRBJ2-5,many,TRBV19,TRBD1,TGTGCCAGTACGGGACAGGGCCAAGAGACCCAGTACTTC,CASTGQGQETQYF
TRBJ1-1,many,TRBV25-1,.,TGTGCCAGCAGTGAATTAACTGAAGCTTTCTTT,CASSELTEAFF
TRBJ2-1,.,TRBV11-2,TRBD2,TGTGCCAGCAGCCTACTAGCGGGAGGGCTTCTGTTCTTC,CASSLLAGGLLFF
TRBJ2-5,.,TRBV25-1,TRBD1,TGTGCCAGCAGGGGGACAGGGGGCAGTGAGACCCAGTACTTC,CASRGTGGSETQYF
TRBJ2-7,.,TRBV7-2,.,TGTGCCAGCAGAAAATCAGGATCCTACGAGCAGCACTTC,CASRKSGSYEQHF
TRBJ1-2,.,TRBV19,TRBD1,TGTGCCTGGAGAGTGACAGGGGGAAGCTATGGCTACACCTTC,CAWRVTGGSYGYTF
TRBJ2-5,.,TRBV2,TRBD2,TGTGCCAGCAGTGACAGAGCCGGGACTACGAAGGGGTCCCAGTACTTC,CASSDRAGTTKGSQYF
TRBJ1-2,few,TRBV4-1,TRBD1,TGCGCCAGCAGCCCGTTACCGGGACAGGAGGCGAACTATGGCTACACCTTC,CASSPLPGQEANYGYTF